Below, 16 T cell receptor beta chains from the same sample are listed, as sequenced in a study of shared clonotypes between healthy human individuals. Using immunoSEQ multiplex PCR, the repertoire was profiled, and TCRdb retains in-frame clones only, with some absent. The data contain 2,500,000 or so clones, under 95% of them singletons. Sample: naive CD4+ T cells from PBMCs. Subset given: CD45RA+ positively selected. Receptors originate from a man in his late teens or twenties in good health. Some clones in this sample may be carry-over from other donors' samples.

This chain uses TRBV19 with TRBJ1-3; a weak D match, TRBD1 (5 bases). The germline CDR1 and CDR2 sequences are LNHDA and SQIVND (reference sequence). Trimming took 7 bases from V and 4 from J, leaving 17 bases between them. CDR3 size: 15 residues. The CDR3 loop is CASTLLMGPGNTIYF. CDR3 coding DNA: TGTGCCAGTACTCTTCTGATGGGACCCGGAAACACCATATATTTT.

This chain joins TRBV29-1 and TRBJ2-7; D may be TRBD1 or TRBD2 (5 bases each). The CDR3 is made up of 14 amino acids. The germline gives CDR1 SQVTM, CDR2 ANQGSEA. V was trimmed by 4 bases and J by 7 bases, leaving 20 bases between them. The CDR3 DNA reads TGCAGCGTTGCAATGGGACCGCCGCTGGGGGAGCAGTACTTC. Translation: CSVAMGPPLGEQYF.

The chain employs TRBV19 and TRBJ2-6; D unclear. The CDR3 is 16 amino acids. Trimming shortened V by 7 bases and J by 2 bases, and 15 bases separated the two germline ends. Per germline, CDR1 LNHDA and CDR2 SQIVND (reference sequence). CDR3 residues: CASTSLVTPGANVLTF. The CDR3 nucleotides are TGTGCCAGTACCTCCCTCGTAACGCCTGGGGCCAACGTCCTGACTTTC.

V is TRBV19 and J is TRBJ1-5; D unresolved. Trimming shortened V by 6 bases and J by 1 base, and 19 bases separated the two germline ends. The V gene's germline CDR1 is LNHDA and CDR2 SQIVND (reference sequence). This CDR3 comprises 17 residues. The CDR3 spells CASRSLSGRQSNQPQHF. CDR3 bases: TGTGCCAGTAGATCATTATCGGGCCGCCAAAGCAATCAGCCCCAGCATTTT.

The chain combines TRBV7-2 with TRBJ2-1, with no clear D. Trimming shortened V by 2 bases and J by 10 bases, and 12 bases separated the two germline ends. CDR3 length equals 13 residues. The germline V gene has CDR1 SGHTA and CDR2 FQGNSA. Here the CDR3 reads CASSLTAIYEQFF. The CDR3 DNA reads TGTGCCAGCAGCTTAACCGCGATATACGAGCAGTTCTTC.

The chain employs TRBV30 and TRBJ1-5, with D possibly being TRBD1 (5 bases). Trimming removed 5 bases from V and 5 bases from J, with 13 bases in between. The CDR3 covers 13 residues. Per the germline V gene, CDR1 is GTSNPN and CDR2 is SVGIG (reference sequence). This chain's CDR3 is CAWSPPGDQPQHF. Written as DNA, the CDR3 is TGTGCCTGGTCCCCCCCGGGGGATCAGCCCCAGCATTTT.

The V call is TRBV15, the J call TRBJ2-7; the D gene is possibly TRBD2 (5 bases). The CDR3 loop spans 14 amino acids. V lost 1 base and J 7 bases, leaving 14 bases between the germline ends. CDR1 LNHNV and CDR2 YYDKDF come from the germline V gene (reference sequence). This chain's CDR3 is CATSRVRASSEQYF. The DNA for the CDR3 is TGTGCCACCAGCAGAGTTCGGGCTAGCTCTGAGCAGTACTTC. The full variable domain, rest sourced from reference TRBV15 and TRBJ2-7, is DAMVIQNPRYQVTQFGKPVTLSCSQTLNHNVMYWYQQKSSQAPKLLFHYYDKDFNNEADTPDNFQSRRPNTSFCFLDIRSPGLGDTAMYLCATSRVRASSEQYFGPGTRLTVT.

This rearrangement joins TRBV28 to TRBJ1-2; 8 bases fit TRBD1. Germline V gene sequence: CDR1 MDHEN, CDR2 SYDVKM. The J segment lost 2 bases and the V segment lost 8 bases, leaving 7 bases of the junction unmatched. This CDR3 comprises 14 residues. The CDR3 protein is CASHDRTGNYGYTF. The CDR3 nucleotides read TGTGCCAGCCACGATCGGACAGGGAACTATGGCTACACCTTC.

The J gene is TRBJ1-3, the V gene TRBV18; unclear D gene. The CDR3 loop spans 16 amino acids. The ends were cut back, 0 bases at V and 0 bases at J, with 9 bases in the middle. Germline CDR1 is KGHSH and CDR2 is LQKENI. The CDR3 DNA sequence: TGTGCCAGCTCACCACCAGGAGGCTACTCTGGAAACACCATATATTTT. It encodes CASSPPGGYSGNTIYF.

DNA for the CDR3: TGTGCCAGCAGCCCCGGTAGCCTAGCGGGAACCGGGGAGCTGTTTTTT. Protein sequence: CASSPGSLAGTGELFF. This sequence joins TRBV13 and TRBJ2-2; TRBD2 agrees at 9 bases. V shed 5 bases, J shed 5 bases, and the junction held 9 bases outside the gene matches. The germline CDR1 and CDR2 sequences are PRHDT and FYEKMQ (reference sequence). CDR3 size: 16 residues.

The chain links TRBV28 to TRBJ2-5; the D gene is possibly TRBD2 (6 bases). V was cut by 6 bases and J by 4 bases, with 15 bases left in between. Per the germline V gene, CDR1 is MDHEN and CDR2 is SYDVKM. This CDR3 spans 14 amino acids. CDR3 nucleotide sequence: TGTGCCAGCAGGAACCTCCCAGCGGGAGAGACCCAGTACTTC. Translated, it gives CASRNLPAGETQYF.

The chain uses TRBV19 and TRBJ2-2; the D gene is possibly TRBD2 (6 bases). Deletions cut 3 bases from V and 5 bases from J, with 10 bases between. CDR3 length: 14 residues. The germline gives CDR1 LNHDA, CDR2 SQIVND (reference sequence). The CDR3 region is CASSITGVTGELFF. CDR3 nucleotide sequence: TGTGCCAGTAGTATCACGGGGGTGACCGGGGAGCTGTTTTTT.

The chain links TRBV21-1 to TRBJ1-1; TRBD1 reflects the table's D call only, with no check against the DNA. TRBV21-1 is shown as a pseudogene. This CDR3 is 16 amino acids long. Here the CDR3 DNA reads TGTGCCATCCGGGACAGGGGGCGCGGTAGGGACACTGAAGCTTTCTTT. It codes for CAIRDRGRGRDTEAFF.

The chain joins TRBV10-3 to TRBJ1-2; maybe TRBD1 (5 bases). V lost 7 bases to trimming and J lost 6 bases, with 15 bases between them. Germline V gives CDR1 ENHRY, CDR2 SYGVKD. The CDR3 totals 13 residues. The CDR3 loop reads CAITAGRNNGYTF. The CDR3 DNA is TGTGCCATCACCGCGGGACGAAACAATGGCTACACCTTC.

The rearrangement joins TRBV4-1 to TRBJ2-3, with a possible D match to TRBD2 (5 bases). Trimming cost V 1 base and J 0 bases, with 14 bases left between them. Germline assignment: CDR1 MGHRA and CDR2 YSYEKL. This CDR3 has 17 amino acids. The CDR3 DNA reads TGCGCCAGCAGCCAAGGAGCGGCGAGAGCTAGCACAGATACGCAGTATTTT. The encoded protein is CASSQGAARASTDTQYF.

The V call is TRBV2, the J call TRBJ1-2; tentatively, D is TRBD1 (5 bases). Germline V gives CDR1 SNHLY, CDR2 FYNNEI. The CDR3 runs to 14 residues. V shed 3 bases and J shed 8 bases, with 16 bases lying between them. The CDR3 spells CASSDEGFGGGYTF. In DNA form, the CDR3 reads TGTGCCAGCAGTGATGAGGGGTTCGGTGGGGGCTACACCTTC.